These 6 T cell receptor beta chains were sequenced from one sample in a study of blood T cells in healthy people across ages. The second PCR ran about 6 to 12 cycles with a sample-barcoded 5' primer and J-beta primers. TCRdb re-derived calls from the 5' RACE reads in MiXCR, one entry per CDR3 protein. The sample consists of roughly 900,000 distinct CDR3 sequences, about 30% of them appearing once. What was sequenced was blood. Receptors originate from a woman older than 75 in good health.

With regard to this clonotype: A much larger clone differs from this one at a single base, so this may be a read error. The chain links TRBV5-1 to TRBJ2-5; TRBD1 agrees at 7 bases. CDR1 is SGHRS and CDR2 is YFSETQ in the germline V gene. The CDR3 is 14 residues long. The V gene end was trimmed by 3 bases and the J gene end by 11 bases; junction bases not matched to a gene: 13. Here the CDR3 DNA reads TGCGCCAGCAGCTCCGGGACAGCTAGCAATGAGCAGTACTTC. The encoded protein is CASSSGTASNEQYF.

This clonotype was picked up many times. The chain carries TRBV4-2 and TRBJ1-2; D gene unclear. Germline V gives CDR1 LGHNA, CDR2 YNFKEQ. The CDR3 runs 16 residues. Trimming shortened V by 0 bases and J by 1 base, and 12 bases separated the two germline ends. CDR3 loop: CASSQEQFSYNYGYTF. CDR3 bases: TGTGCCAGCAGCCAAGAACAGTTTTCATATAACTATGGCTACACCTTC.

This clonotype was detected a few times. The CDR3 region is CASTNLRKPGQGDNSNQPQHF. For the CDR3, the DNA is TGTGCCAGCACCAACCTGCGGAAGCCGGGACAGGGGGACAATAGCAATCAGCCCCAGCATTTT. The chain is built from TRBV21-1 and TRBJ1-5; the D call TRBD1 from the table was never checked on the DNA. TRBV21-1 is marked as a pseudogene. The CDR3 length is 21 residues.

Note on this clonotype: A much larger clone lies a single base off, so this may be a read error. This CDR3 is CASSQSTVGGGYTF. As DNA, the CDR3 is TGTGCCAGCAGCCAATCCACAGTGGGAGGTGGCTACACCTTC. This chain connects TRBV16 to TRBJ1-2, with D unclear. V lost 0 bases and J 7 bases, leaving 12 bases between the germline ends. CDR3 size: 14 residues. Germline CDR1 and CDR2: KGHSY and FQNENV.

This clonotype was counted once. With a much larger clone just one base away, this may be a read error. This chain uses TRBV5-1 with TRBJ2-1, with TRBD2 as a possible D gene (5 bases). The CDR3 is made up of 13 amino acids. Between the trimmed V and J ends, which lost 7 bases and 1 base, there was a span of 9 bases. Per germline, CDR1 SGHRS and CDR2 YFSETQ. This chain's CDR3 is CASATGSYNEQFF. The CDR3, as DNA: TGCGCCAGCGCCACGGGGTCCTACAATGAGCAGTTCTTC.

The chain employs TRBV20-1 and TRBJ1-1; the D is unclear. The CDR3 runs 11 residues. Germline loops: CDR1 DFQATT, CDR2 SNEGSKA (reference sequence). CDR3 in DNA: TGCATCGTTACAGCTAACACTGAAGCTTTCTTT. Translating gives CIVTANTEAFF.